This T cell receptor (beta chain) is drawn from a study of T-cell memory formation after mild COVID-19. Study context: There were largely donor-specific TCR clusters. Study observations and caveats: CD4/CD8 balance held among clones contracting day 15 to 85, and later expanders leaned CD4+.

The CDR3 sequence is 13 residues long. V was cut by 4 bases and J by 1 base, with 7 bases left in between. CDR1 is SGHTA, CDR2 FQGNSA, per germline. TCRdb reprocessed the 5' RACE reads with MiXCR, giving one entry per CDR3 protein. The sample lists around 410,000 distinct CDR3 sequences, less than 25% occurring once. This clonotype was picked up many times. Antigen unknown. The chain joins TRBV7-2 to TRBJ2-5, with D tentatively TRBD2 (6 bases). The clonotype was recovered from an adult woman who had mild COVID-19 (a few samples of this study predate the infection). Cell type and time point are not known. Specimen: PBMCs or a T cell subset sorted from them (not recorded which). The DNA of the CDR3 is TGTGCCAGCAGCTCGGGACTCCAAGAGACCCAGTACTTC. The encoded protein is CASSSGLQETQYF.